This record looks at one TCR beta chain sequence and its context. Antigen unknown. A single record per CDR3 protein comes from TCRdb applying MiXCR to the reads. The data hold fewer than 550,000 distinct CDR3 sequences, with about 11% observed a single time. The entry originates in a study of T cell repertoires in cytomegalovirus infection. Study summary: Public TCR beta signature analysis indicated the presence of both CMV infection and matching HLA type. Study results and limitations: Across the ex vivo response, the dominant clonotypes were HLA-C-restricted CMV-specific TCR beta clonotypes. Cumulative public TCR beta family frequency identified CMV carriers with the relevant HLA.

The CDR3 is made up of 15 amino acids. Germline lookup yields CDR1 LGHNA and CDR2 YNFKEQ. The ends were cut back, 3 bases at V and 0 bases at J, with 11 bases in the middle. This TCR was recovered from a human donor in good health (CMV status not recorded). Some clones in this sample may be carry-over from other donors' samples. V usage is TRBV4-2 and J usage is TRBJ1-1; no clear D. Material for sequencing was PBMCs. CDR3 residues: CASSQGRTLNTEAFF. In DNA form, the CDR3 reads TGTGCCAGCAGCCAGGGGAGGACTTTGAACACTGAAGCTTTCTTT.